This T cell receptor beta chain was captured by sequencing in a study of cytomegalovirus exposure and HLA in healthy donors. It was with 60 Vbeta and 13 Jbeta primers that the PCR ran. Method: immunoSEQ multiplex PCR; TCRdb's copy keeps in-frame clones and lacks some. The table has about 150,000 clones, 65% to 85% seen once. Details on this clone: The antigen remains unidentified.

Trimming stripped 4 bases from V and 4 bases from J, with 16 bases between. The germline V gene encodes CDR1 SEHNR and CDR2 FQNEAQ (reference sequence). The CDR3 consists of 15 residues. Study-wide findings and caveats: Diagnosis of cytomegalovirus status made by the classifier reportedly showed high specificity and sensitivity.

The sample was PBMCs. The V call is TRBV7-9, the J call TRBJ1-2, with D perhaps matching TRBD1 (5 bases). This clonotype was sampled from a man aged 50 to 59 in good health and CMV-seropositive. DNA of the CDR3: TGTGCCAGCAGCTCGCGGGACGGGGGAGGCTATGGCTACACCTTC. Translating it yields CASSSRDGGGYGYTF.